This T cell receptor (beta chain) was sequenced for a study of blood T cell repertoires in COVID-19. The method was immunoSEQ multiplex PCR; TCRdb's version includes in-frame clones alone and lacks a portion of them. Of about 230,000 clones listed, 83% are singletons. Germline CDR1 is LGHNA and CDR2 is YNFKEQ. The CDR3 extends over 17 amino acids. The ends lost 1 base at V and 3 bases at J; junction bases unmatched: 6. This clone appeared once. This chain uses TRBV4-2 with TRBJ2-1, with TRBD2 matching over 10 bases. The sequence derives from a woman aged 70-85 years with active or convalescent COVID-19. Sequencing used peripheral blood. The CDR3 DNA reads as TGTGCCAGCAGCCAAGGGACACTAGCGGGGAACTACAATGAGCAGTTCTTC. It encodes CASSQGTLAGNYNEQFF.